Presented here are 32 T cell receptor beta chains from one specimen sequenced in a study of cytomegalovirus exposure and HLA in healthy donors. PCR involved 60 Vbeta and 13 Jbeta primers. The repertoire was sequenced with immunoSEQ multiplex PCR; TCRdb's copy has only in-frame clones and lacks some. The sample has roughly 97,000 clones; about four fifths are singletons. The material sequenced was PBMCs. All receptors come from a man aged 40-49 years in good health and CMV-seropositive.

V usage is TRBV30 and J usage is TRBJ2-1; D is unresolved. CDR1 GTSNPN and CDR2 SVGIG come from the germline V gene (reference sequence). The CDR3 extends over 15 amino acids. V lost 3 bases to trimming and J lost 0 bases, with 12 bases between them. This CDR3 reads CAWRGSSSSYNEQFF. For the CDR3, the DNA is TGTGCCTGGAGGGGCAGCTCAAGCTCCTACAATGAGCAGTTCTTC.

This rearrangement joins TRBV27 to TRBJ2-2; a weak D match, TRBD2 (5 bases). Trimming took off 11 bases at V and 1 base at J, with 5 bases between the two ends. The CDR3 runs to 11 residues. Germline loops: CDR1 MNHEY, CDR2 SMNVEV (reference sequence). For the CDR3, the DNA is TGTGCCGGAGGGAACACCGGGGAGCTGTTTTTT. It specifies CAGGNTGELFF.

The chain combines TRBV7-9 with TRBJ2-1; TRBD2 is a possible D gene (5 bases). This CDR3 has 11 amino acids. V lost 3 bases and J lost 15, with 12 bases in between. The germline V gene encodes CDR1 SEHNR and CDR2 FQNEAQ (reference sequence). CDR3 loop: CASSFSVRLFF. CDR3 bases: TGTGCCAGCAGCTTTAGCGTTCGGCTGTTCTTC.

This clone has only a few counts. The rearrangement joins TRBV30 to TRBJ1-5, with D tentatively TRBD1 (6 bases). Germline V gene sequence: CDR1 GTSNPN, CDR2 SVGIG (reference sequence). V gave up 8 bases and J gave up 4 bases, with 15 bases separating them. The CDR3 sequence is 13 residues long. CDR3 residues: CALGGARNQPQHF. Written as DNA, the CDR3 is TGTGCCCTGGGGGGGGCGCGAAATCAGCCCCAGCATTTT.

V usage is TRBV2 and J usage is TRBJ2-7; the match to TRBD2 covers 8 bases. The germline CDR1 and CDR2 sequences are SNHLY and FYNNEI. V was clipped by 6 bases and J by 6 bases; unmatched bases: 13. The CDR3 has 15 amino acids. CDR3 nucleotides: TGTGCCAGCAGCTTATCTTTGAGCGGGAGAAGCGAGCAGTACTTC. Translation: CASSLSLSGRSEQYF.

The genes are TRBV10-1 and TRBJ2-1, with D perhaps matching TRBD2 (5 bases). V was clipped by 5 bases and J by 0 bases, with 8 bases between them. The CDR3 is 14 amino acids. Germline CDR1 WNHNN, CDR2 SYGVQD (reference sequence). The CDR3 DNA reads TGCGCCAGCAGTCCACGGGGCTCCTACAATGAGCAGTTCTTC. Translation gives CASSPRGSYNEQFF.

The chain couples TRBV5-6 to TRBJ1-3; tentative D call: TRBD1 (5 bases). This CDR3 has 15 residues. Germline-derived CDR1 and CDR2 are SGHDT and YYEEEE. V gave up 1 base and J gave up 0 bases, with 8 bases separating them. The CDR3 loop reads CASSLRDFSGNTIYF. DNA of the CDR3: TGTGCCAGCAGCTTGAGGGACTTCTCTGGAAACACCATATATTTT.

For this clone: Mismatch with germline at one junction end may stem from a read error. The chain has TRBV7-9 and TRBJ2-7; maybe TRBD1 (6 bases). This CDR3 spans 18 amino acids. Germline V lookup: CDR1 SEHNR, CDR2 FQNEAQ (reference sequence). For the CDR3, the DNA is TGTGCCGGCAGCTCGTCGGGACAAAAGAAAGGTGCTTCTCACGAGCAGTACTTC. Its translation is CAGSSSGQKKGASHEQYF.

This chain connects TRBV6-6 to TRBJ2-3; D might be TRBD2 (6 bases). CDR3 length: 14 amino acids. Trimming took 8 bases from V and 6 from J, leaving 18 bases between them. CDR1 is MNHNY and CDR2 is SVGAGI in the germline V gene (reference sequence). CDR3 bases: TGTGCCAGCCACGCGGGACTTCTGAAGGATACGCAGTATTTT. Its translation is CASHAGLLKDTQYF.

The chain is built from TRBV9 and TRBJ2-1; the D gene is possibly TRBD2 (5 bases). The CDR3 is 13 amino acids. Germline V lookup: CDR1 SGDLS, CDR2 YYNGEE. Trimming left V 0 bases short and J 9 bases short, with 10 bases between. In DNA form, the CDR3 reads TGTGCCAGCAGCGTAGCTACGGCGGGTGAGCAGTTCTTC. It specifies CASSVATAGEQFF.

This chain links TRBV2 with TRBJ2-2; 12 nucleotides line up with TRBD1. CDR3 length: 19 amino acids. Germline CDR1 SNHLY, CDR2 FYNNEI. Trimming took 7 bases from V and 8 from J; bases not matched to a gene: 20. CDR3 sequence: CASTLSTLSGQGARGELFF. The CDR3 DNA is TGTGCCAGCACCCTCAGTACCCTTTCGGGACAGGGGGCCAGGGGGGAGCTGTTTTTT.

This clone was found a few times. The chain has TRBV28 and TRBJ2-7; 9 nucleotides line up with TRBD2. CDR3 size: 15 residues. J gave up 3 bases and V 9 bases, and 12 bases lay outside the gene matches. Germline V gene sequence: CDR1 MDHEN, CDR2 SYDVKM. The CDR3 bases are TGTGCCAGTCGAAGCGGGGGGACTCCGAACTACGAGCAGTACTTC. Translated: CASRSGGTPNYEQYF.

The chain links TRBV6-5 to TRBJ1-2, with TRBD1 matching 10 bases. V lost 9 bases to trimming and J lost 11 bases; unmatched junction nucleotides: 9. Germline lookup yields CDR1 MNHEY and CDR2 SVGAGI. CDR3 length equals 12 residues. DNA for the CDR3: TGTGCCAGTGACCCCGGGACAGGGGCATACACCTTC. It is translated as CASDPGTGAYTF.

The chain employs TRBV12-5 and TRBJ2-3; D is unclear. The CDR3 runs 11 residues. From germline, CDR1 is LGHNT and CDR2 FRNRAP. V shed 5 bases and J shed 6 bases, with 6 bases lying between them. The CDR3 protein is CASGEVDTQYF. As DNA, the CDR3 is TGTGCTAGTGGTGAGGTGGATACGCAGTATTTT.

The V call is TRBV2, the J call TRBJ2-2, with 11 bases matching TRBD1. Germline lookup yields CDR1 SNHLY and CDR2 FYNNEI. V lost 4 bases and J lost 4; bases outside the gene matches: 5. CDR3 length equals 16 residues. CDR3 amino acids: CASSVWTGGITGELFF. The CDR3 DNA follows: TGTGCCAGCAGTGTGTGGACAGGGGGCATCACCGGGGAGCTGTTTTTT.

J is TRBJ2-5 and V is TRBV6-1; 9 bases are a match to TRBD1. This CDR3 spans 14 amino acids. The germline V gene has CDR1 MNHNS and CDR2 SASEGT. Unmatched junction bases numbered 5, after V lost 5 bases and J lost 4 bases. This chain's CDR3 is CASSWTGAIETQYF. CDR3 nucleotide sequence: TGTGCCAGCAGTTGGACAGGGGCGATAGAGACCCAGTACTTC.

In DNA, the CDR3 is TGTGCCAGCAGGCTGAGCGGGGGAAAAACCGGGGAGCTGTTTTTT. This codes for CASRLSGGKTGELFF. This rearrangement joins TRBV27 to TRBJ2-2; 8 bases align to TRBD2. This CDR3 comprises 15 residues. Unmatched junction bases numbered 8, after V lost 6 bases and J lost 5 bases. Germline values: CDR1 MNHEY, CDR2 SMNVEV (reference sequence).

The gene calls are TRBV6-5 and TRBJ1-1; the match to TRBD1 covers 7 bases. CDR1 is MNHEY, CDR2 SVGAGI, per germline. The CDR3 extends over 15 amino acids. J gave up 4 bases and V 2 bases, and 7 bases lay outside the gene matches. This chain's CDR3 is CASSYVQGDGTEAFF. Written as DNA, the CDR3 is TGTGCCAGCAGTTACGTTCAGGGGGATGGCACTGAAGCTTTCTTT.

J is TRBJ1-1 and V is TRBV12-5, with TRBD1 matching 7 bases. The CDR3 extends over 17 amino acids. Looked up from germline, CDR1 is LGHNT and CDR2 is FRNRAP. V was clipped by 0 bases and J by 1 base; unmatched bases: 8. Here the CDR3 reads CASGLVFPGTANTEAFF. The CDR3 DNA follows: TGTGCTAGTGGTTTGGTTTTTCCCGGGACAGCGAACACTGAAGCTTTCTTT.

The gene calls are TRBV9 and TRBJ2-7; D gene ambiguous. V was cut by 0 bases and J by 1 base, with 5 bases left in between. CDR1 is SGDLS, CDR2 YYNGEE, per germline. There are 13 residues in the CDR3. The CDR3 sequence: CASSVASSYEQYF. The CDR3, as DNA: TGTGCCAGCAGCGTAGCTAGTTCCTACGAGCAGTACTTC.

The chain links TRBV5-1 to TRBJ2-3, with 9 nucleotides matching TRBD2. The trim removed 0 bases at V and 0 bases at J, leaving 8 bases unmatched. CDR1 is SGHRS and CDR2 is YFSETQ in the germline V gene. The CDR3 runs 18 residues. For the CDR3, the DNA is TGCGCCAGCAGCTTGGATAGCGGGAGCCGCGTTAGCACAGATACGCAGTATTTT. Its protein product is CASSLDSGSRVSTDTQYF.

The chain employs TRBV5-1 and TRBJ1-4; D is unresolved. V lost 0 bases and J 7 bases, leaving 16 bases between the germline ends. The germline V gene has CDR1 SGHRS and CDR2 YFSETQ. The CDR3 extends over 16 amino acids. The CDR3 spells CASSLALGLVGEKLFF. CDR3 bases: TGCGCCAGCAGCTTGGCCCTCGGGTTAGTGGGTGAAAAACTGTTTTTT.

The genes are TRBV4-1 and TRBJ1-2, with 9 nucleotides matching TRBD1. Germline V lookup: CDR1 MGHRA, CDR2 YSYEKL. V was clipped by 1 base and J by 10 bases; unmatched bases: 19. The CDR3 extends over 18 amino acids. CDR3 loop: CASSQVTMRGTGRLVYTF. The DNA for the CDR3 is TGCGCCAGCAGCCAAGTTACCATGAGAGGGACAGGGAGGCTAGTCTACACCTTC.

This clone was found a few times. The chain has TRBV29-1 and TRBJ2-2; 9 nucleotides agree with TRBD2. Per germline, CDR1 SQVTM and CDR2 ANQGSEA. This CDR3 is built from 14 residues. Trimming cost V 6 bases and J 4 bases; bases outside gene matches: 6. The CDR3 coding sequence is TGCAGCGTGACCGGGACTAGCTCCACCGGGGAGCTGTTTTTT. Protein product: CSVTGTSSTGELFF.

The rearrangement joins TRBV28 to TRBJ2-1, with 9 nucleotides matching TRBD2. This CDR3 has 14 amino acids. V shed 5 bases and J 6 bases; nucleotides not matched to a gene: 5. Germline assignment: CDR1 MDHEN and CDR2 SYDVKM. CDR3 region: CASSPGLAFNEQFF. In nucleotides, the CDR3 is TGTGCCAGCAGTCCGGGACTAGCTTTCAATGAGCAGTTCTTC.

The sample holds a few counts of this clone. This sequence joins TRBV2 and TRBJ1-1; 8 positions agree with TRBD1. CDR3 size: 11 residues. Germline loops: CDR1 SNHLY, CDR2 FYNNEI. After removal of 6 bases from V and 10 bases from J, the junction contained 4 bases not matched to a gene. The CDR3 nucleotides read TGTGCCAGCAGAGAGACAGGGGTAGCTTTCTTT. Amino acid sequence: CASRETGVAFF.

This chain joins TRBV30 and TRBJ2-7; 7 bases line up with TRBD1. Looked up from germline, CDR1 is GTSNPN and CDR2 is SVGIG (reference sequence). CDR3 length equals 14 residues. After removal of 0 bases from V and 1 base from J, the junction contained 3 bases not matched to a gene. The CDR3 spells CAWSVPGGSYEQYF. Here the CDR3 DNA reads TGTGCCTGGAGTGTGCCAGGGGGTTCCTACGAGCAGTACTTC.

This rearrangement joins TRBV30 to TRBJ2-5; D uncertain. The CDR3 has 12 amino acids. CDR1 and CDR2 (germline): GTSNPN, SVGIG (reference sequence). V was shortened by 0 bases and J by 5 bases, with 7 bases between the two germline ends. CDR3 amino acids: CAWSVLRETQYF. The CDR3 nucleotides read TGTGCCTGGAGTGTACTCCGGGAGACCCAGTACTTC.

The rearrangement joins TRBV6-1 to TRBJ2-5, with D unclear. Trimming cost V 2 bases and J 3 bases, with 10 bases left between them. The CDR3 has 14 residues. Looked up from germline, CDR1 is MNHNS and CDR2 is SASEGT. The CDR3 here is CASSEISPEETQYF. CDR3 nucleotides: TGTGCCAGCAGTGAAATATCCCCAGAAGAGACCCAGTACTTC.

The rearrangement links TRBV2 to TRBJ2-7; 13 bases match TRBD2. Trimming removed 7 bases from V and 3 bases from J; junction bases left unmatched: 18. Germline V gene data show CDR1 as SNHLY and CDR2 as FYNNEI. The CDR3 totals 19 residues. CDR3 DNA: TGTGCCAGCACTAGGTCCAGAACTAGCGGGAGGGCCGGCGTCTACGAGCAGTACTTC. Translation: CASTRSRTSGRAGVYEQYF.

The rearrangement joins TRBV2 to TRBJ2-4, with D hard to call. The CDR3 consists of 12 residues. Germline CDR1 SNHLY, CDR2 FYNNEI. V lost 5 bases and J lost 4, with 6 bases in between. The CDR3 DNA reads TGTGCCAGCAGTCACAAAAAAAACATTCAGTACTTC. Protein product: CASSHKKNIQYF. Combining the CDR3 with reference TRBV2 and TRBJ2-4 gives the whole variable domain EPEVTQTPSHQVTQMGQEVILRCVPISNHLYFYWYRQILGQKVEFLVSFYNNEISEKSEIFDDQFSVERPDGSNFTLKIRSTKLEDSAMYFCASSHKKNIQYFGAGTRLSVL.

The chain couples TRBV18 to TRBJ1-3, with TRBD1 matching 10 bases. This CDR3 contains 15 residues. The V gene end was trimmed by 0 bases and the J gene end by 5 bases; junction bases not matched to a gene: 1. The V gene's germline CDR1 is KGHSH and CDR2 LQKENI. CDR3 region: CASSPPGQGRNTIYF. In nucleotides, the CDR3 is TGTGCCAGCTCACCACCGGGACAGGGGAGAAACACCATATATTTT.